This TCR beta chain was documented in a study of T cell repertoires in aging, cancer and after chemotherapy. Background on the study: Glioblastoma patients receiving temozolomide-based therapy gave paired samples before and after chemotherapy.

Overall study findings and caveats: In healthy donors, age-related TCR diversity loss mainly reflected lost richness. Untreated cancer patients had significantly lower blood TCR diversity than age-matched healthy donors.

This clonotype was picked up a small number of times. The target antigen is unknown. The V and J ends lost 4 bases and 8 bases respectively, with 11 bases between them. The CDR3 sequence is 12 residues long. Germline assignment: CDR1 GTSNPN and CDR2 SVGIG (reference sequence). The template was genomic DNA from peripheral blood, not RNA. TRB rearrangements spanning V, D and J were amplified using mixed TRB-A/B primers. From the multiplex PCR reads, TCRdb called clonotypes with MiXCR, one entry per CDR3 protein. The sample holds 7,000 to 8,500 distinct CDR3 sequences, around 50% seen once. The chain is built from TRBV30 and TRBJ1-4, with D hard to call. The sequence was obtained from a human donor with a solid tumor. The specimen was blood. The CDR3 spells CAWTEEDEKLFF. DNA of the CDR3: TGTGCCTGGACGGAGGAGGACGAAAAACTGTTTTTT.